These 18 T cell receptor beta chains were all obtained from the same sample, sequenced in a study of tumor and adjacent non-tumor tissue in lung cancer. A modified ARM-PCR protocol with three rounds of nested PCR amplified TCRbeta. Using its own MiXCR run on the multiplex PCR reads, TCRdb lists one record per CDR3 protein. The profile covers 60,000 to 90,000 distinct CDR3 sequences, with around 74% appearing a single time and about an eighth taken by the ten largest. RNA was extracted from bulk tissue without any cell sorting. The material sequenced was lung tumor tissue. These receptors were taken from a woman aged 50 to 60 with non-small cell lung cancer.

The chain joins TRBV7-9 to TRBJ1-2, with 8 bases matching TRBD1. The trim removed 10 bases at V and 8 bases at J, leaving 12 bases unmatched. This CDR3 spans 13 amino acids. CDR1 and CDR2 (germline): SEHNR, FQNEAQ (reference sequence). CDR3 residues: CAMSLDRVGGYTF. The CDR3 nucleotides are TGTGCCATGAGCTTGGACAGGGTAGGAGGCTACACCTTC.

As to this clonotype: The junction and the germline gene differ at one end; a read error may be behind it. The V and J genes are TRBV6-5 and TRBJ2-2, with no clear D. This CDR3 has 15 amino acids. Germline lookup yields CDR1 MNHEY and CDR2 SVGAGI. Here the CDR3 DNA reads TGTACCAGCACCCGTCAATACAAGCCCCCGGGGGAGCTGTTTTTT. This sequence encodes CTSTRQYKPPGELFF.

This clonotype was detected ten times or more. This chain connects TRBV4-1 to TRBJ2-1, with D unresolved. The CDR3 spans 14 residues. Trimming removed 2 bases from V and 6 bases from J, with 11 bases in between. Per germline, CDR1 MGHRA and CDR2 YSYEKL. The CDR3 DNA reads TGCGCCAGCAGCCAACAGGTACACGGCAATGAGCAGTTCTTC. Translating gives CASSQQVHGNEQFF.

About this clonotype: The junction and the germline gene differ at one end; a read error may be behind it. The chain employs TRBV4-2 and TRBJ2-5, with a weak D call TRBD1 (7 bases). Germline CDR1 is LGHNA and CDR2 is YNFKEQ. The CDR3 length is 15 residues. The CDR3 spells CASSQVLGGQETQYF. The CDR3 DNA reads as TGTGCCAGCAGCCAAGTTCTGGGAGGACAGGAGACACAGTACTTC.

As for this clonotype: Without the conserved terminal phenylalanine or tryptophan, this CDR3 likely stems from a read error. This chain joins TRBV6-5 and TRBJ2-4, with a weak D call TRBD2 (6 bases). Trimming took off 0 bases at V and 2 bases at J, with 14 bases between the two ends. The CDR3 loop spans 17 amino acids. In germline, CDR1 is MNHEY, CDR2 SVGAGI. The CDR3 here is CASSYSRGGGPKNIQYY. CDR3 bases: TGTGCCAGCAGTTACTCGCGGGGTGGCGGCCCCAAAAACATTCAGTACTAC.

As concerns this clonotype: Here the CDR3 omits its conserved ending phenylalanine or tryptophan, so a read error is the likely source. The chain is built from TRBV20-1 and TRBJ1-1; 7 bases align to TRBD1. V dropped 6 bases and J dropped 7; count of bases not matched to a gene: 14. Germline V gene data show CDR1 as DFQATT and CDR2 as SNEGSKA (reference sequence). CDR3 length: 14 residues. DNA of the CDR3: TGCAGTGCCACCCAGGGGGAGGTCGTCAATGAAGCTTTCTCT. This sequence encodes CSATQGEVVNEAFS.

A note on this clonotype: At one end the junction does not follow the germline gene, possibly because of a read error. The CDR3 loop reads CSAGHVETHYF. CDR3 bases: TGCAGCGCAGGACACGTCGAGACCCACTACTTC. The rearrangement links TRBV29-1 to TRBJ2-5; D possibly corresponds to TRBD1 (5 bases). The CDR3 has 11 residues. Germline V gives CDR1 SQVTM, CDR2 ANQGSEA.

The chain has TRBV29-1 and TRBJ1-3; 7 nucleotides align to TRBD1. Germline V gives CDR1 SQVTM, CDR2 ANQGSEA. The length of the CDR3 is 13 residues. The CDR3 here is CCVGQEERNTIYF. The CDR3 nucleotides read TGCTGTGTCGGACAGGAGGAAAGAAACACCATATATTTT. The variable domain in full, completed from reference TRBV29-1 and TRBJ1-3, reads SAVISQKPSRDICQRGTSLTIQCQVDSQVTMMFWYRQQPGQSLTLIATANQGSEATYESGFVIDKFPISRPNLTFSTLTVSNMSPEDSSIYLCCVGQEERNTIYFGEGSWLTVV.

Concerning this clonotype itself: The germline gene is not matched at one end of the junction; a read error may be the cause. This rearrangement joins TRBV6-5 to TRBJ2-7, with 10 positions matching TRBD2. With the DNA end fitting TRBJ2-1 better, the J assignment may be wrong. Germline CDR1 reads MNHEY; CDR2 reads SVGAGI. There are 13 residues in the CDR3. CDR3 protein: CANSQTSGYEQFF. Here the CDR3 DNA reads TGTGCCAACAGTCAGACTAGCGGGTACGAGCAGTTCTTC.

The genes are TRBV5-1 and TRBJ1-2; 12 positions agree with TRBD1. Per germline, CDR1 SGHRS and CDR2 YFSETQ. This CDR3 region has 16 residues. V dropped 9 bases and J dropped 1; count of bases not matched to a gene: 10. CDR3 sequence (DNA): TGCGCCAACAGACGGGACAGGGGGCCGCGTAACTATGGCTACACCTTC. Translating gives CANRRDRGPRNYGYTF.

Many counts were recorded for this clonotype. V gene TRBV11-2 combines with J gene TRBJ1-6, with 7 bases lining up with TRBD1. The J segment lost 5 bases and the V segment lost 5 bases, leaving 6 bases of the junction unmatched. The CDR3 sequence is 15 residues long. CDR1 SGHAT and CDR2 FQNNGV come from the germline V gene. Here the CDR3 reads CASSVRDSDNSPLHF. In DNA, the CDR3 is TGTGCCAGCAGCGTCCGGGACAGCGATAATTCACCCCTCCACTTT.

As concerns this clonotype: Germline is not matched at one junction end, which may reflect a read error. This chain connects TRBV6-1 to TRBJ2-3, with a possible D match to TRBD2 (7 bases). Germline CDR1 is MNHNS and CDR2 is SASEGT. The length of the CDR3 is 12 residues. CDR3 in DNA: TGCGCCAGCCCGGGGGGCGCAGATACGCAGTATTTT. It yields the protein CASPGGADTQYF.

Turning to this clonotype: Without the conserved terminal phenylalanine or tryptophan, this CDR3 likely stems from a read error. The rearrangement links TRBV11-2 to TRBJ1-2; no definite D call. Germline-derived CDR1 and CDR2 are SGHAT and FQNNGV. Trimming pared 2 bases from V and 2 bases from J, leaving 12 bases between. This CDR3 has 15 amino acids. CDR3 sequence reads: CASSLRPHSNYGYTL. CDR3 in DNA: TGTGCCAGCAGCTTAAGGCCGCACAGCAACTATGGCTACACCTTA.

This clonotype was recorded a few times. The junction departs from the called germline gene at one end, perhaps through a read error. V is TRBV4-1 and J is TRBJ2-2, with 7 bases matching TRBD1. Germline CDR1 is MGHRA and CDR2 is YSYEKL. This CDR3 region has 14 residues. CDR3 bases: TGCGCCAACAGCCACAGACAGGGCCCCTGGGAGCTGTTTTTT. It translates to CANSHRQGPWELFF.

This clonotype was counted at least ten times. This rearrangement joins TRBV28 to TRBJ2-7, with TRBD1 matching 8 bases. The CDR3 is 15 residues long. V trimming: 6 bases; J trimming: 2 bases; junction bases outside the gene matches: 9. Germline-derived CDR1 and CDR2 are MDHEN and SYDVKM. The CDR3, as DNA: TGTGCCAGCAGATCAGGACAGGGCCGGACCTACGAGCAGTACTTC. Translated: CASRSGQGRTYEQYF.

V is TRBV20-1 and J is TRBJ1-1; no definite D call. Trimming took off 4 bases at V and 0 bases at J, with 12 bases between the two ends. The CDR3 has 14 residues. The germline V gene encodes CDR1 DFQATT and CDR2 SNEGSKA (reference sequence). The CDR3 here is CSAKKGGMNTEAFF. The CDR3, as DNA: TGCAGTGCTAAAAAAGGCGGAATGAACACTGAAGCTTTCTTT.

Concerning this clonotype: Because the CDR3 is missing its conserved closing phenylalanine or tryptophan, this is likely a read error. The limits of the CDR3 on the DNA are not certain, so only TCRdb's listed CDR3 is given. The V gene is TRBV24-1, the J gene TRBJ2-7; TRBD1, the table's D call, lacks a check against the DNA. Germline V gene sequence: CDR1 KGHDR, CDR2 SFDVKD. A total of 16 residues make up the CDR3, ends included. CDR3 residues: CATSAGTINRGYEHCL.

This clonotype showed up many times. The chain combines TRBV6-5 with TRBJ2-7; D ambiguous. Trimming left V 6 bases short and J 3 bases short, with 15 bases between. Germline CDR1 and CDR2: MNHEY and SVGAGI. The CDR3 is 14 amino acids. The CDR3 loop reads CASSRGLSYYEQYF. CDR3 DNA sequence: TGTGCCAGCAGCAGAGGCTTATCCTACTACGAGCAGTACTTC.